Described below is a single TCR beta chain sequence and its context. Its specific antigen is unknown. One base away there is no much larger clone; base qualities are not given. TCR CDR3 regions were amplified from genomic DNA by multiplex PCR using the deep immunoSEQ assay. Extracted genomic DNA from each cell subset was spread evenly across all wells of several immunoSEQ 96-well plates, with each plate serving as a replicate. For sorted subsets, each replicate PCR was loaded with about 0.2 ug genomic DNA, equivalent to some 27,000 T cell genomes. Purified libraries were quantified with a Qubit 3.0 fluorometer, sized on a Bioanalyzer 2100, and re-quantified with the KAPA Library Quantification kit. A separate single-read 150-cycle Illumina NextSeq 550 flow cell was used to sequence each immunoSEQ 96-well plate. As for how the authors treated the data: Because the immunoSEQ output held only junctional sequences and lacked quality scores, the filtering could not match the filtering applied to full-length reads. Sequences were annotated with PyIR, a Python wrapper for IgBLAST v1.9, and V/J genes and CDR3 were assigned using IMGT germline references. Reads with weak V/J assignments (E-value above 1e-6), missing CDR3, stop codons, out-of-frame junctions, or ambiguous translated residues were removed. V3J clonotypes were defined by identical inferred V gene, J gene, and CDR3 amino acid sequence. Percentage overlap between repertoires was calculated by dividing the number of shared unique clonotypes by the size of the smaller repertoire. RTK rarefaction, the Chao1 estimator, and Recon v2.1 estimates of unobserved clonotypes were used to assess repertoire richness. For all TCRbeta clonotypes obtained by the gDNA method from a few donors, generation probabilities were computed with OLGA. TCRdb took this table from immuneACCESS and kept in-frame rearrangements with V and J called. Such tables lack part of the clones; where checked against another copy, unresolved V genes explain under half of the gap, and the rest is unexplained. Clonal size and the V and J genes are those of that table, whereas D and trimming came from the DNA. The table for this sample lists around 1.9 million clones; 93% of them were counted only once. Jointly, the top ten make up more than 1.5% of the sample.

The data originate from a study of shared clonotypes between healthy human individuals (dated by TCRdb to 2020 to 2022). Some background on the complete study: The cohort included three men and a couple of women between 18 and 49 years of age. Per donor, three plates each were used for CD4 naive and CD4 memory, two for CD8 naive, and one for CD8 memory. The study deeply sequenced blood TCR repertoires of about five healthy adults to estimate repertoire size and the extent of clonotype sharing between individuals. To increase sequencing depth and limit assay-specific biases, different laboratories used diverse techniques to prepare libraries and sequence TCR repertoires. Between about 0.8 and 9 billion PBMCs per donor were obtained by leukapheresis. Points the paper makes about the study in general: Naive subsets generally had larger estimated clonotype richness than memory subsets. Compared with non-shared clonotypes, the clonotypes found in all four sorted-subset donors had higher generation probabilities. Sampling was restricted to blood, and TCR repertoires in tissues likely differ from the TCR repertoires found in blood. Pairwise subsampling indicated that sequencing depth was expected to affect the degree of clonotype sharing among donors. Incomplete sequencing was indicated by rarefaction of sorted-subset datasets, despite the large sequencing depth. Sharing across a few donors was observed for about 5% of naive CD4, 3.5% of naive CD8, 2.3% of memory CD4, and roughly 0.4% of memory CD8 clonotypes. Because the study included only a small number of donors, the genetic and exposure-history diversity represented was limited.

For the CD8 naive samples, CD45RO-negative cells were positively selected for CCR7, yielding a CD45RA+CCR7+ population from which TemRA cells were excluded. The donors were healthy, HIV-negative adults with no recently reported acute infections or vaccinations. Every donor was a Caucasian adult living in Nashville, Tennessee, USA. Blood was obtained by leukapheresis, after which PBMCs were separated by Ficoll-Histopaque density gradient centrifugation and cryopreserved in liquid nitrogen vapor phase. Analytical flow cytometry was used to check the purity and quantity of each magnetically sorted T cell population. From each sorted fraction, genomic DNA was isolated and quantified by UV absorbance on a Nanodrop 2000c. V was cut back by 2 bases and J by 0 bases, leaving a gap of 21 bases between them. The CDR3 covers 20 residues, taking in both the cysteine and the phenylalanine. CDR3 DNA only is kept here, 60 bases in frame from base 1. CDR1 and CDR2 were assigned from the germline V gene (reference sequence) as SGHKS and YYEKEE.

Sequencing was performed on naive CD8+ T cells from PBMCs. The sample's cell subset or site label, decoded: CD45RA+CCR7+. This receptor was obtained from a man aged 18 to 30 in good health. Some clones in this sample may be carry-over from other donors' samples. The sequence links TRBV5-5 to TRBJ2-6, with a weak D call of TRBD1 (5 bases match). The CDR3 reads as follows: CASSFSGWGLINSGANVLTF. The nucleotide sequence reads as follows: TGTGCCAGCAGCTTTTCTGGGTGGGGCCTGATTAACTCTGGGGCCAACGTCCTGACTTTC.